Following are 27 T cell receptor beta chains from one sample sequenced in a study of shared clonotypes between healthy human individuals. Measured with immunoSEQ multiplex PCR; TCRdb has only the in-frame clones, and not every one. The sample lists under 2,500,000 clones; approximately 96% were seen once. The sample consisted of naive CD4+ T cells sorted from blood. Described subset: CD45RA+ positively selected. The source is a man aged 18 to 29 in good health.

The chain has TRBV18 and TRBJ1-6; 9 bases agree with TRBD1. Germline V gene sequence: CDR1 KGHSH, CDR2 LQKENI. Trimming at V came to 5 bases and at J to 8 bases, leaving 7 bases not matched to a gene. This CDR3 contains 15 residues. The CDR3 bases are TGTGCCAGCTCATTAGGACAGGGGCAGCATTCACCCCTCCACTTT. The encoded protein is CASSLGQGQHSPLHF.

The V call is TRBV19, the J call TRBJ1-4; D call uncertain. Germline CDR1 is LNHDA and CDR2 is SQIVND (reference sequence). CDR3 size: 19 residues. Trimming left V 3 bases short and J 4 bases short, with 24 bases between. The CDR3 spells CASSIQGREWPENNEKLFF. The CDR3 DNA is TGTGCCAGTAGTATCCAAGGTCGCGAGTGGCCGGAGAATAATGAAAAACTGTTTTTT.

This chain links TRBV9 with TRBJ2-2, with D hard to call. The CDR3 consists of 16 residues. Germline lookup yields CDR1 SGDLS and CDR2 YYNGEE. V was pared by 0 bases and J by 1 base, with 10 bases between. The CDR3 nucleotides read TGTGCCAGCAGCGTAGATCCGGGTTTGAACACCGGGGAGCTGTTTTTT. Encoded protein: CASSVDPGLNTGELFF. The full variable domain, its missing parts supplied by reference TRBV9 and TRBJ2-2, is DSGVTQTPKHLITATGQRVTLRCSPRSGDLSVYWYQQSLDQGLQFLIQYYNGEERAKGNILERFSAQQFPDLHSELNLSSLELGDSALYFCASSVDPGLNTGELFFGEGSRLTVL.

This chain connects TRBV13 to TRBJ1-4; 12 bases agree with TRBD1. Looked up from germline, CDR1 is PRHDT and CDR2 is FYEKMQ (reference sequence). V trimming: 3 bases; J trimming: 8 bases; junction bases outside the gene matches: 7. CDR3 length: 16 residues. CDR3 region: CASSLTGTGGQEKLFF. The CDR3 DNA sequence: TGTGCCAGCAGCTTGACCGGGACAGGGGGCCAGGAAAAACTGTTTTTT.

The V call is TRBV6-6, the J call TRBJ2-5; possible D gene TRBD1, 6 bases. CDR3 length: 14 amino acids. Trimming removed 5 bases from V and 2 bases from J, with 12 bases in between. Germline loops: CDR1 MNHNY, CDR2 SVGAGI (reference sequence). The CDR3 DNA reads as TGTGCCAGCAGTCCGGGACACTTACAAGAGACCCAGTACTTC. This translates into CASSPGHLQETQYF.

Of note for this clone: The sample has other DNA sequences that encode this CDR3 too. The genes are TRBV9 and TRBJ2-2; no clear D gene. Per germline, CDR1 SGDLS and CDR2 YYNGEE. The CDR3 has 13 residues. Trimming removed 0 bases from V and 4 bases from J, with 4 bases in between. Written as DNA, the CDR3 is TGTGCCAGCAGCGTAGAAGGCACCGGGGAGCTGTTTTTT. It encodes CASSVEGTGELFF.

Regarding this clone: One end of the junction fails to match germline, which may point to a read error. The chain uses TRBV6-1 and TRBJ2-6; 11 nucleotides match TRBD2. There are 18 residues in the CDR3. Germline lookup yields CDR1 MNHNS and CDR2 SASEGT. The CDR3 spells CASREVAGGPSGANVLTF. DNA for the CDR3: TGTGCCAGCAGGGAAGTAGCGGGAGGGCCCTCTGGGGCCAACGTCCTGACTTTC.

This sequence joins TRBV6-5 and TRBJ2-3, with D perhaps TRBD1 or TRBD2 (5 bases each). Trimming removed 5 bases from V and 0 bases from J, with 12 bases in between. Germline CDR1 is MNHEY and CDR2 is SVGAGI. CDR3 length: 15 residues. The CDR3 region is CASSPRGASTDTQYF. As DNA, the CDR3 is TGTGCCAGCAGTCCCAGAGGGGCTAGCACAGATACGCAGTATTTT.

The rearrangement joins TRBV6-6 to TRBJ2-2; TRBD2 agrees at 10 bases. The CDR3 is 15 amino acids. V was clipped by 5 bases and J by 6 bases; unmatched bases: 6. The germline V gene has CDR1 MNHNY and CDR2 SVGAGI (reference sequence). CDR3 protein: CASSVQREGAGELFF. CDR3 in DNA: TGTGCCAGCAGTGTCCAGCGGGAGGGAGCCGGGGAGCTGTTTTTT.

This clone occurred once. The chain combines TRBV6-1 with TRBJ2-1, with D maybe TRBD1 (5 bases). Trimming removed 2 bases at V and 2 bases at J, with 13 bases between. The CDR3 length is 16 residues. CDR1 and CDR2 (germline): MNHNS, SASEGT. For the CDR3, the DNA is TGTGCCAGCAGTGAATCACTGCCGACAGCCTACAATGAGCAGTTCTTC. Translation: CASSESLPTAYNEQFF.

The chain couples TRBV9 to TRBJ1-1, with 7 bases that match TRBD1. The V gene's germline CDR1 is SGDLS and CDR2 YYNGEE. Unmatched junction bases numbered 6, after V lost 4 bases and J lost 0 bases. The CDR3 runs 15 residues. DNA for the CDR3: TGTGCCAGCAGCCCTGTAGGGGGCTTGAACACTGAAGCTTTCTTT. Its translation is CASSPVGGLNTEAFF. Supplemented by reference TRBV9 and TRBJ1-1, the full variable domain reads DSGVTQTPKHLITATGQRVTLRCSPRSGDLSVYWYQQSLDQGLQFLIQYYNGEERAKGNILERFSAQQFPDLHSELNLSSLELGDSALYFCASSPVGGLNTEAFFGQGTRLTVV.

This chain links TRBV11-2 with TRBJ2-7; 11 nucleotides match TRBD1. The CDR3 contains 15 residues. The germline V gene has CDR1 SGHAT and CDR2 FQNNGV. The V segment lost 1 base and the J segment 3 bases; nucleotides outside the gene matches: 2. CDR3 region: CASSLGDRGFYEQYF. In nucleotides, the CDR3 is TGTGCCAGCAGCTTAGGGGACAGGGGGTTCTACGAGCAGTACTTC.

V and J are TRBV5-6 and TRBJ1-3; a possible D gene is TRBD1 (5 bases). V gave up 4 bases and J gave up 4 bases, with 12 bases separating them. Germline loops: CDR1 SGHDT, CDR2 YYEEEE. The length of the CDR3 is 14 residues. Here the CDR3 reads CASSLRDAGNTIYF. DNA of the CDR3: TGTGCCAGCAGCCTCCGGGACGCCGGAAACACCATATATTTT. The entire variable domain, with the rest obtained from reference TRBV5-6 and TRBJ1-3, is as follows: DAGVTQSPTHLIKTRGQQVTLRCSPKSGHDTVSWYQQALGQGPQFIFQYYEEEERQRGNFPDRFSGHQFPNYSSELNVNALLLGDSALYLCASSLRDAGNTIYFGEGSWLTVV.

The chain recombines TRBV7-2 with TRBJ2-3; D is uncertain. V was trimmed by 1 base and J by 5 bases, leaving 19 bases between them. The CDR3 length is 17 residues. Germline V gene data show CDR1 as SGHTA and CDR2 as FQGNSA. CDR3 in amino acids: CASSLGVTWNMGDTQYF. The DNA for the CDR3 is TGTGCCAGCAGCTTAGGGGTGACCTGGAACATGGGAGATACGCAGTATTTT.

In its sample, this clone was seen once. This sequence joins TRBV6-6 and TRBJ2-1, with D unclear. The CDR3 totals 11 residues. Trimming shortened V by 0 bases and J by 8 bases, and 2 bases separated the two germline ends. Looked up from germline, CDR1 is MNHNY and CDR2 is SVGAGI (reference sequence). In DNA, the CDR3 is TGTGCCAGCAGTTACTCGTATGAGCAGTTCTTC. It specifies CASSYSYEQFF.

CDR3 coding DNA: TGTGCCAGCAGCCTTAGTGGAAGGAGACGCAATGAGCAGTTCTTC. Its translation: CASSLSGRRRNEQFF. The chain combines TRBV11-2 with TRBJ2-1; D unclear. This CDR3 contains 15 residues. The V gene lost 5 bases and the J gene lost 6 bases, with 17 bases spanning the gap. Germline V gene sequence: CDR1 SGHAT, CDR2 FQNNGV.

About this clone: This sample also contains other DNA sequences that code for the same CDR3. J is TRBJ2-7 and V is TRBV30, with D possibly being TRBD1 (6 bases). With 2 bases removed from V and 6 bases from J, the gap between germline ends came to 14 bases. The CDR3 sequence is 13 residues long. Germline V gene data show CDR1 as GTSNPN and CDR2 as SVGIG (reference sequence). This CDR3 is CAWSSGGLREQYF. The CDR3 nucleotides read TGTGCCTGGAGTAGTGGGGGCCTCCGCGAGCAGTACTTC.

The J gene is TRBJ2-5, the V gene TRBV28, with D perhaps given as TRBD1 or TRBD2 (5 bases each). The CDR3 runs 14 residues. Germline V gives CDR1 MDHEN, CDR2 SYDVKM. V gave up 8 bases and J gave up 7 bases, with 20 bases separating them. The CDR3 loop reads CASVGTSNTGTQYF. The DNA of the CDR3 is TGTGCCAGCGTCGGGACCTCAAATACGGGGACCCAGTACTTC.

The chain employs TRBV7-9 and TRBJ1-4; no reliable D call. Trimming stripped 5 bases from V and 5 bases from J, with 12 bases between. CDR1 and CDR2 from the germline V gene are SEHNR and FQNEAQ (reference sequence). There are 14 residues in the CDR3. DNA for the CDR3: TGTGCCAGCAGCATAGGGAATATAAATGAAAAACTGTTTTTT. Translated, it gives CASSIGNINEKLFF.

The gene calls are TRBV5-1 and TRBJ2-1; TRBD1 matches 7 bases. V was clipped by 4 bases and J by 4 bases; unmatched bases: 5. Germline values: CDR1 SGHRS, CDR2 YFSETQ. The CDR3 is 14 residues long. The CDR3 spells CASSARDRYNEQFF. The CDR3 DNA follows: TGCGCCAGCAGCGCCCGGGACAGATACAATGAGCAGTTCTTC.

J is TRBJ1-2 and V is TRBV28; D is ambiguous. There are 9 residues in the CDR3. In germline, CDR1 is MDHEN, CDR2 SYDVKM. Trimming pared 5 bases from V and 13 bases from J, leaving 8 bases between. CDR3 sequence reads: CASSPGTTF. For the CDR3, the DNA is TGTGCCAGCAGTCCAGGCACCACCTTC.

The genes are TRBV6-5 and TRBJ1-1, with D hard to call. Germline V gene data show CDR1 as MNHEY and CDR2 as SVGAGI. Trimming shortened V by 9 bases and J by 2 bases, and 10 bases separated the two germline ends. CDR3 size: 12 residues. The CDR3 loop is CASIGVNTEAFF. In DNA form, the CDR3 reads TGTGCCAGTATCGGTGTAAACACTGAAGCTTTCTTT.

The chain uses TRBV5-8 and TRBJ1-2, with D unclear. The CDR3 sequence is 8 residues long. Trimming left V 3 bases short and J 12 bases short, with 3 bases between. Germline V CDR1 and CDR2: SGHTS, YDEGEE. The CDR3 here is CASSWDTF. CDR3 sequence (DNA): TGTGCCAGCAGCTGGGACACCTTC.

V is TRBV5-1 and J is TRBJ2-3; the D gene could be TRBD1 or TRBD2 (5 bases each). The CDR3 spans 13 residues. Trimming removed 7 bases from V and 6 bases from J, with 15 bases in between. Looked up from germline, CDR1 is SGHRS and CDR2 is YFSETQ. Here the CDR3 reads CASRGVYSDTQYF. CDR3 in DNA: TGCGCCAGCCGAGGGGTCTACTCGGATACGCAGTATTTT. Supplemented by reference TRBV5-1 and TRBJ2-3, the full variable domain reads KAGVTQTPRYLIKTRGQQVTLSCSPISGHRSVSWYQQTPGQGLQFLFEYFSETQRNKGNFPGRFSGRQFSNSRSEMNVSTLELGDSALYLCASRGVYSDTQYFGPGTRLTVL.

DNA for the CDR3: TGTGCCAGCTCACCCAGCGCCCGGGGGTCGACTAATGAAAAACTGTTTTTT. Residues: CASSPSARGSTNEKLFF. The rearrangement links TRBV18 to TRBJ1-4; a possible D gene is TRBD1 (5 bases). Trimming shortened V by 3 bases and J by 2 bases, and 16 bases separated the two germline ends. This CDR3 spans 17 amino acids. Germline CDR1 KGHSH, CDR2 LQKENI.

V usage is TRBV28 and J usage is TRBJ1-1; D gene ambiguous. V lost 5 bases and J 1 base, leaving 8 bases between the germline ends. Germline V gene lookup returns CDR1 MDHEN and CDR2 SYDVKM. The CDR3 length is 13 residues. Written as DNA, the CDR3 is TGTGCCAGCAGTCCGAATTGGAACACTGAAGCTTTCTTT. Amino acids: CASSPNWNTEAFF.

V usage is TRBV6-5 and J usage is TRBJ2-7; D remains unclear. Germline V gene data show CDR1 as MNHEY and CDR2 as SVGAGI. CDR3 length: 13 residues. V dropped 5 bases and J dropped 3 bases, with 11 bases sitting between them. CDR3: CASSRRWNYEQYF. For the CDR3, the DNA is TGTGCCAGCAGTCGTAGGTGGAACTACGAGCAGTACTTC.